This T cell receptor beta chain originates from a study of T cell responses to AZD1222 COVID-19 vaccine. Study-level findings and limits: It was only after the peak T cell response that any repertoires were sampled. Elevations in Spike-specific TCR breadth and depth followed administration of two AZD1222 doses. At study baseline, merely over 5 AZD1222 recipients were seropositive. Donors in the cohort were predominantly white British and more often female, and clonal diversity was possibly underestimated.

CDR1 and CDR2 (germline): GTSNPN, SVGIG (reference sequence). V lost 7 bases and J lost 3, with 7 bases in between. The CDR3 is made up of 12 amino acids. The method was immunoSEQ multiplex PCR; TCRdb's version includes in-frame clones alone and lacks a portion of them. Of 150,000 to 200,000 clones listed, about nine tenths are singletons. With regard to this clone: Antigen: not known.

The source is an adult in good health. The chain has TRBV30 and TRBJ2-6; D remains unclear. Specimen: peripheral blood, collected on day 0 of AZD1222 vaccination. CDR3 DNA sequence: TGTGCCTTCCTACTTGGGGCCAACGTCCTGACTTTC. Translation gives CAFLLGANVLTF. The whole variable domain, remainder taken from reference TRBV30 and TRBJ2-6, is SQTIHQWPATLVQPVGSPLSLECTVEGTSNPNLYWYRQAAGRGLQLLFYSVGIGQISSEVPQNLSASRPQDRQFILSSKKLLLSDSGFYLCAFLLGANVLTFGAGSRLTVL.